This T cell receptor (beta chain) was captured by sequencing in a study of cytomegalovirus exposure and HLA in healthy donors. The V gene end was trimmed by 6 bases and the J gene end by 4 bases; junction bases not matched to a gene: 9. This CDR3 has 15 amino acids. CDR1 is MDHEN and CDR2 is SYDVKM in the germline V gene. This clone has only a few counts. The antigen is not known. Study findings and constraints: High specificity and sensitivity for cytomegalovirus status were reported for the classifier. In vitro work confirmed that a few CMV-associated chains recognize CMV antigens.

Profiling relied on immunoSEQ multiplex PCR, and the TCRdb table lists in-frame clones only, not all of them. The sample has approximately 270,000 clones; roughly 87% are singletons. This TCR derives from a man between 18 and 29 years old in good health and CMV-seropositive. The chain uses TRBV28 and TRBJ2-7, with 10 nucleotides matching TRBD1. Sequenced sample: PBMCs. In DNA form, the CDR3 reads TGTGCCAGCAGACGTTCGACAGGGGGCTCTTACGAGCAGTACTTC. Encoded protein: CASRRSTGGSYEQYF.